Listed below are T cell receptor beta chains from one sample, sequenced in a study of cytomegalovirus exposure and HLA in healthy donors. Profiling relied on immunoSEQ multiplex PCR, and the TCRdb table lists in-frame clones only, not all of them. Found here are about 130,000 clones, 70% to 85% of them singletons; the top ten hold approximately 3%. The sample taken for sequencing was PBMCs. The origin of the receptors is a woman aged 18 to 35 in good health and CMV-seropositive. CDR3s include the opening cysteine and the closing phenylalanine or tryptophan. A D gene is named only where the DNA matches it firmly. Size tells how often a clone was seen (once, few, many) or the class of an expanded clone, and some rows leave it out.

TRBV7-7	.	TRBJ2-7	.	CASSLAGDGEQYF	TGTGCCAGCAGCTTAGCAGGGGATGGCGAGCAGTACTTC
TRBV27	few	TRBJ2-7	.	CASSLRGAEQYF	TGTGCCAGCAGTTTACGGGGAGCCGAGCAGTACTTC
TRBV25-1	.	TRBJ2-1	.	CASSVGGRGEQFF	TGTGCCAGCAGTGTGGGGGGGCGAGGTGAGCAGTTCTTC
TRBV27	.	TRBJ2-1	TRBD1	CASSLIGQGDNEQFF	TGTGCCAGCAGTCTAATAGGACAGGGGGACAATGAGCAGTTCTTC
TRBV25-1	.	TRBJ1-2	TRBD1	CASSESDRVKVGYTF	TGTGCCAGCAGTGAGTCGGACAGGGTAAAGGTTGGCTACACCTTC
TRBV6-4	few	TRBJ1-5	.	CASSSLRDNQPQHF	TGTGCCAGCAGCTCACTCCGCGATAATCAGCCCCAGCATTTT
TRBV5-4	.	TRBJ1-4	.	CASSLEGRGEKLFF	TGTGCCAGCAGCTTGGAGGGGCGAGGTGAAAAACTGTTTTTT
TRBV25-1	.	TRBJ2-1	.	CASSEGQSNEQFF	TGTGCCAGCAGTGAAGGACAGTCCAATGAGCAGTTCTTC
TRBV5-1	.	TRBJ1-6	.	CASGPGSGRVDSPLHF	TGCGCCAGCGGCCCCGGGAGTGGCAGGGTGGATTCACCCCTCCACTTT
TRBV7-2	.	TRBJ1-2	.	CASSSLGRGDGYTF	TGTGCCAGCAGCAGCCTTGGTCGGGGGGATGGCTACACCTTC
TRBV6-5	few	TRBJ2-7	.	CASRRRGFSSYEQYF	TGTGCCAGCAGAAGAAGGGGGTTCAGCTCCTACGAGCAGTACTTC
TRBV25-1	once	TRBJ1-1	.	CASSEWEGWTEAFF	TGTGCCAGCAGTGAATGGGAGGGGTGGACTGAAGCTTTCTTT
TRBV19	.	TRBJ1-5	.	CASSPSTGSAQHF	TGTGCCAGTAGTCCTTCTACGGGATCGGCCCAGCATTTT
TRBV4-1	.	TRBJ1-2	TRBD1	CASSQERGQGNGYTF	TGCGCCAGCAGCCAAGAACGAGGACAGGGGAATGGCTACACCTTC
TRBV7-6	.	TRBJ1-5	TRBD1	CASSPDRDDQPQHF	TGTGCCAGCAGCCCTGACAGGGATGATCAGCCCCAGCATTTT
TRBV6-1	few	TRBJ2-7	TRBD1	CASSEAFAGQGSYEQYF	TGTGCCAGCAGTGAAGCTTTCGCGGGACAGGGGAGCTACGAGCAGTACTTC
TRBV7-3	.	TRBJ1-3	TRBD1	CASSPTGAGNTIYF	TGTGCCAGCAGCCCGACAGGGGCCGGAAACACCATATATTTT
TRBV4-1	few	TRBJ2-1	TRBD2	CASSQDLRERGLNEQFF	TGCGCCAGCAGCCAAGATCTGCGTGAGCGGGGCCTCAATGAGCAGTTCTTC
TRBV5-4	.	TRBJ2-3	.	CASSLDPLSTDTQYF	TGTGCCAGCAGCTTGGATCCCCTAAGCACAGATACGCAGTATTTT
TRBV5-1	.	TRBJ2-3	TRBD2	CASRLAGGPGTDTQYF	TGCGCCAGCCGACTAGCGGGGGGGCCTGGCACAGATACGCAGTATTTT
TRBV10-1	.	TRBJ2-7	TRBD1	CASSDPGQGVYEQYF	TGCGCCAGCAGTGACCCCGGACAGGGGGTCTACGAGCAGTACTTC
TRBV6-5	once	TRBJ2-7	TRBD2	CASSPHGGGVGEQYF	TGTGCCAGCAGTCCCCACGGCGGGGGAGTTGGCGAGCAGTACTTC
TRBV5-1	.	TRBJ2-5	.	CASGGDGQETQYF	TGCGCCAGCGGTGGAGACGGACAAGAGACCCAGTACTTC
TRBV2	.	TRBJ2-7	.	CATQKGYRASYEQYF	TGTGCCACCCAGAAAGGGTACAGGGCCTCCTACGAGCAGTACTTC
TRBV7-6	.	TRBJ2-7	.	CASSRDTGGIYEQYF	TGTGCCAGCAGCCGGGACACGGGGGGAATTTACGAGCAGTACTTC
TRBV19	.	TRBJ1-5	.	CASSIGRFDQPQHF	TGTGCCAGTAGTATAGGCAGGTTCGATCAGCCCCAGCATTTT
TRBV18	.	TRBJ2-7	.	CASSLQGNEQYF	TGTGCCAGCTCCTTACAGGGAAACGAGCAGTACTTC
TRBV5-4	.	TRBJ2-5	TRBD2	CASSLGPSGGGETQYF	TGTGCCAGCAGCTTGGGTCCTAGCGGGGGGGGAGAGACCCAGTACTTC
TRBV6-5	.	TRBJ1-3	TRBD1	CASRTGGSGNTIYF	TGTGCCAGCAGGACAGGGGGCAGTGGAAACACCATATATTTT
TRBV2	once	TRBJ2-1	TRBD2	CASMTSGDDEQFF	TGTGCCAGCATGACTAGCGGGGACGATGAGCAGTTCTTC
TRBV7-9	.	TRBJ1-4	.	CASSFRQGRGEEKLFF	TGTGCCAGCAGCTTTCGGCAGGGCAGGGGTGAGGAAAAACTGTTTTTT
TRBV2	few	TRBJ2-1	TRBD2	CATGGGGAYNEQFF	TGTGCGACCGGGGGCGGGGGGGCCTACAATGAGCAGTTCTTC
TRBV28	.	TRBJ1-2	.	CASSDSNTYGYTF	TGTGCCAGCTCGGACAGTAATACCTATGGCTACACCTTC
TRBV6-5	.	TRBJ1-6	.	CASNTVDSYNSPLHF	TGTGCCAGCAATACGGTAGACTCCTATAATTCACCCCTCCACTTT
TRBV6-6	.	TRBJ1-4	TRBD1	CATQRDSGNEKLFF	TGTGCCACCCAAAGGGACAGCGGAAATGAAAAACTGTTTTTT